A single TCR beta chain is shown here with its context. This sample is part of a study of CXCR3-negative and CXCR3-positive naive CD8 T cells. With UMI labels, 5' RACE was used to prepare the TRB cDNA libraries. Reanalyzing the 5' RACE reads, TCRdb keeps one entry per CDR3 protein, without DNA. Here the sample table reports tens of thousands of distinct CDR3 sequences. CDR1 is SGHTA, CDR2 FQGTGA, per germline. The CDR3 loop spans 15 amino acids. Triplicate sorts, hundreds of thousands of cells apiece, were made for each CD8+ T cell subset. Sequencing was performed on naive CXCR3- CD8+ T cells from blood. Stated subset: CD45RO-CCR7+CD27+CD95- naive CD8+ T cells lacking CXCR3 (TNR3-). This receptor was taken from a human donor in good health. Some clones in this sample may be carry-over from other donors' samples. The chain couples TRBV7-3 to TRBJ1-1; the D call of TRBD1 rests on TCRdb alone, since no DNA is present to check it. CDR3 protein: CASSLAQGTNTEAFF.